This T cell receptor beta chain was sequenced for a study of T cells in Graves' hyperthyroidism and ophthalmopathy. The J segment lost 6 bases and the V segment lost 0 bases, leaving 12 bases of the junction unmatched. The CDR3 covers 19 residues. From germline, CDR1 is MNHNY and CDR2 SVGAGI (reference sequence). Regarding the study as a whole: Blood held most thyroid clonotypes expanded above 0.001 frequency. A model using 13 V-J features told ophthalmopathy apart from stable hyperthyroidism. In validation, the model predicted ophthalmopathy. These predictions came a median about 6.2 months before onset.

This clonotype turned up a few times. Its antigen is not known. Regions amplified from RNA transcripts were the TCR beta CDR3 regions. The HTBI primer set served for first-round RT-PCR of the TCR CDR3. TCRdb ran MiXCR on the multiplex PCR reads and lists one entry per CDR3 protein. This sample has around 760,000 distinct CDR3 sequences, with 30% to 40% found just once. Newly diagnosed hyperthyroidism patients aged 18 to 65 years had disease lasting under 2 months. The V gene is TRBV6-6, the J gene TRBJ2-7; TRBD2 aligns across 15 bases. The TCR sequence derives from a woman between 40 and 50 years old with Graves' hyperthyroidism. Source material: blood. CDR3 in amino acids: CASSYSWAPEGLAGGEQYF. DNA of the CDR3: TGTGCCAGCAGTTACTCGTGGGCACCCGAGGGACTAGCGGGAGGCGAGCAGTACTTC.